The clone carrying this T cell receptor beta chain was counted ten times or more. Its antigen is not known. The sample comes from a study of T cells in Graves' hyperthyroidism and ophthalmopathy. Study conclusions and caveats: Clonotypes that were expanded in thyroid above 0.001 mostly appeared in blood too.

This CDR3 has 14 amino acids. Trimming removed 3 bases from V and 6 bases from J, with 12 bases in between. Ophthalmopathy cases scored 3 or more on the Clinical Activity Score and 4 or more on NOSPECS grade, with duration below 3 months. The study excluded patients with uncontrolled infection, other autoimmune disease, pregnancy or lactation. Researchers amplified the TCR beta CDR3 regions from RNA transcripts. The primer set for the first-round RT-PCR of the TCR CDR3 was HTBI. TCRdb processed the multiplex PCR reads anew with MiXCR; each CDR3 protein has one entry. The sample comprises around 250,000 distinct CDR3 sequences, 16% of which are singletons, and around 28% rests with the top ten.

The receptor's source is a woman aged 18-30 years with Graves' ophthalmopathy. The chain combines TRBV12-3 or TRBV12-4 with TRBJ1-5; D gene uncertain. Sequencing was carried out using blood. In DNA, the CDR3 is TGTGCCAGCAGTTTTTCGGGGTACGGTCAGCCCCAGCATTTT. Its translation: CASSFSGYGQPQHF.